This T cell receptor (beta chain) was recovered during a study of shared clonotypes between healthy human individuals. The assay was immunoSEQ multiplex PCR, and TCRdb's table has in-frame clones only and misses some. The sample carries around 1.4 million clones, approximately 98.5% recorded once. Memory CD4+ cells were the fraction left after CD45RA+ naive selection. The CDR3 loop spans 19 amino acids. V lost 1 base and J lost 5; bases outside the gene matches: 14. Germline lookup yields CDR1 LGHNA and CDR2 YSLEER. The clonotype originates from a man aged 30-40 years in good health. The source material was naive CD4+ T cells sorted from blood. Subset defined: CD45RA+ positively selected. The chain joins TRBV4-3 to TRBJ2-3, with 11 bases fitting TRBD1. The CDR3 DNA follows: TGCGCCAGCAGCCAAGCGTTAGCCTCCGGGACAGGGGGGAGAGATACGCAGTATTTT. Translated: CASSQALASGTGGRDTQYF.